These 26 T cell receptor beta chains were sequenced from one sample in a study of T cells in Graves' hyperthyroidism and ophthalmopathy. The CDR3 regions of TCR beta were amplified from RNA transcripts. An initial round of RT-PCR targeting the TCR CDR3 relied on the HTBI primer set. TCRdb re-analysed the multiplex PCR reads in MiXCR, keeping a single row per CDR3 protein. Of approximately 360,000 distinct CDR3 sequences listed, more than 15% are singletons. The material sequenced was blood. Receptors originate from a woman between 18 and 30 years old with Graves' hyperthyroidism that later progressed to Graves' ophthalmopathy.

The V call is TRBV5-1, the J call TRBJ2-7; D may correspond to TRBD1 or TRBD2 (5 bases each). The germline V gene has CDR1 SGHRS and CDR2 YFSETQ. CDR3 size: 19 residues. V was cut by 0 bases and J by 0 bases, with 22 bases left in between. In DNA form, the CDR3 reads TGCGCCAGCAGCTTGGGGTCGTCGGGACCCCGATACGCCTCCTACGAGCAGTACTTC. Residues: CASSLGSSGPRYASYEQYF.

A single count supports this clonotype. The junction does not match germline at one end; this may be a read error. The chain carries TRBV5-1 and TRBJ2-7, with 8 bases fitting TRBD1. Germline V gene sequence: CDR1 SGHRS, CDR2 YFSETQ. The CDR3 contains 14 residues. CDR3 in amino acids: CASYRQGQTYEQYF. As DNA, the CDR3 is TGTGCCAGTTATCGACAGGGGCAAACCTACGAGCAGTACTTC.

This clonotype has a handful of counts. The chain is built from TRBV9 and TRBJ1-1; D possibly corresponds to TRBD1 (5 bases). The V and J ends lost 1 base and 11 bases respectively, with 15 bases between them. The CDR3 has 13 residues. Germline V lookup: CDR1 SGDLS, CDR2 YYNGEE. CDR3 in DNA: TGTGCCAGCAGCGTAAAGACCGGGGGAGCGGCTTTCTTT. It codes for CASSVKTGGAAFF.

Many counts were recorded for this clonotype. The genes are TRBV11-2 and TRBJ2-7; D is unresolved. The V gene lost 5 bases and the J gene lost 2 bases, with 10 bases spanning the gap. Germline V lookup: CDR1 SGHAT, CDR2 FQNNGV. This CDR3 is built from 13 residues. The CDR3 DNA follows: TGTGCCAGCAGCCCCTATGCGACCTACGAGCAGTACTTC. This sequence encodes CASSPYATYEQYF.

This clonotype turned up a few times. The chain recombines TRBV4-2 with TRBJ2-7, with 9 positions matching TRBD2. Losses at the gene ends were 3 bases for V and 4 bases for J; bases not matched to a gene: 10. The germline gives CDR1 LGHNA, CDR2 YNFKEQ. The CDR3 sequence is 16 residues long. The CDR3 DNA sequence: TGTGCCAGCAGCCAGGAAGGTAGCGGGGGTGGATACGAGCAGTACTTC. Amino acids: CASSQEGSGGGYEQYF.

Comments on this clonotype: At one end the junction does not follow the germline gene, possibly because of a read error. The CDR3 DNA follows: TGTGCCAGCAGCTTGGGTGGGGCAGGGCGCTCTGGGGCCAACGTCCTGACTTTC. Encoded protein: CASSLGGAGRSGANVLTF. This sequence joins TRBV5-1 and TRBJ2-6, with D tentatively TRBD1 (5 bases). This CDR3 has 18 residues. Germline values: CDR1 SGHRS, CDR2 YFSETQ.

This clonotype appeared a few times. The V and J genes are TRBV27 and TRBJ2-3; 10 bases match TRBD2. Germline CDR1 is MNHEY and CDR2 is SMNVEV (reference sequence). This CDR3 has 19 amino acids. J gave up 2 bases and V 0 bases, and 11 bases lay outside the gene matches. The chain's CDR3 is CASSLSGLAGELVTDTQYF. The DNA for the CDR3 is TGTGCCAGCAGTTTATCTGGGCTAGCGGGAGAGCTGGTCACAGATACGCAGTATTTT.

This clonotype was observed at least ten times. The chain couples TRBV27 to TRBJ2-3; 8 bases map to TRBD2. This CDR3 contains 14 residues. V lost 7 bases and J lost 1; bases outside the gene matches: 4. The germline gives CDR1 MNHEY, CDR2 SMNVEV (reference sequence). Here the CDR3 DNA reads TGTGCCAGCAACAGGCGGGGGGGCACAGATACGCAGTATTTT. This gives the protein CASNRRGGTDTQYF.

The V and J genes are TRBV27 and TRBJ1-1, with D perhaps TRBD1 (5 bases). This CDR3 has 16 amino acids. Trimming removed 5 bases from V and 2 bases from J, with 18 bases in between. Germline CDR1 is MNHEY and CDR2 is SMNVEV (reference sequence). CDR3 in DNA: TGTGCCAGCAGTCCCCATGGGGCGGGTATCAACACTGAAGCTTTCTTT. Residues: CASSPHGAGINTEAFF.

This clonotype occurred many times. The chain recombines TRBV15 with TRBJ2-5, with 11 bases aligning to TRBD2. CDR3 length: 15 residues. Germline loops: CDR1 LNHNV, CDR2 YYDKDF (reference sequence). V dropped 6 bases and J dropped 2; count of bases not matched to a gene: 5. The CDR3 coding sequence is TGTGCCACCAGTCGTACTAGCGGGAGACAAGAGACCCAGTACTTC. Translation: CATSRTSGRQETQYF.

This clonotype was counted ten times or more. The rearrangement joins TRBV20-1 to TRBJ2-7; TRBD1 matches at 9 bases. Losses at the gene ends were 2 bases for V and 2 bases for J; bases not matched to a gene: 7. This CDR3 has 15 amino acids. Looked up from germline, CDR1 is DFQATT and CDR2 is SNEGSKA (reference sequence). The CDR3 DNA reads as TGCAGTGCTAGACAGGACAGGGGAGGACCCTACGAGCAGTACTTC. Translating it yields CSARQDRGGPYEQYF.

This clonotype was picked up many times. The chain joins TRBV18 to TRBJ1-1, with D unresolved. The CDR3 length is 17 residues. Trimming took 2 bases from V and 0 from J, leaving 16 bases between them. The germline V gene encodes CDR1 KGHSH and CDR2 LQKENI. The CDR3 DNA is TGTGCCAGCTCACCAACAGTCGGCAGCCTCATGAACACTGAAGCTTTCTTT. It is translated as CASSPTVGSLMNTEAFF. The full variable domain, its missing parts supplied by reference TRBV18 and TRBJ1-1, is NAGVMQNPRHLVRRRGQEARLRCSPMKGHSHVYWYRQLPEEGLKFMVYLQKENIIDESGMPKERFSAEFPKEGPSILRIQQVVRGDSAAYFCASSPTVGSLMNTEAFFGQGTRLTVV.

This clonotype came up many times. V is TRBV5-1 and J is TRBJ2-1, with 7 bases aligning to TRBD2. Trimming removed 0 bases from V and 5 bases from J; junction bases left unmatched: 8. CDR3 size: 16 residues. Germline V lookup: CDR1 SGHRS, CDR2 YFSETQ. The CDR3 loop is CASSLDAVSGNNEQFF. CDR3 in DNA: TGCGCCAGCAGCTTGGATGCGGTCAGCGGGAACAATGAGCAGTTCTTC.

The rearrangement uses TRBV24-1 and TRBJ2-1; 7 positions agree with TRBD2. Trimming cost V 5 bases and J 9 bases; bases outside gene matches: 6. From germline, CDR1 is KGHDR and CDR2 SFDVKD. The CDR3 is made up of 13 amino acids. The CDR3 nucleotides are TGTGCCACCAGTGGAGCGGGATCAGCTGAGCAGTTCTTC. Translated: CATSGAGSAEQFF.

The genes are TRBV4-1 and TRBJ2-1; 8 nucleotides match TRBD2. The CDR3 has 17 residues. CDR1 and CDR2 from the germline V gene are MGHRA and YSYEKL. The J segment lost 6 bases and the V segment lost 0 bases, leaving 10 bases of the junction unmatched. CDR3 sequence (DNA): TGCGCCAGCAGCCAAGAAGGAGCCGCGGGAGGAGGCAATGAGCAGTTCTTC. Protein: CASSQEGAAGGGNEQFF.

This clonotype was seen repeatedly, ten times or more. This sequence joins TRBV19 and TRBJ1-1; weak D call: TRBD1 (6 bases). Germline-derived CDR1 and CDR2 are LNHDA and SQIVND (reference sequence). V gave up 5 bases and J gave up 1 base, with 14 bases separating them. This CDR3 is built from 15 residues. This chain's CDR3 is CASSLTGWENTEAFF. The CDR3 DNA is TGTGCCAGTAGTCTTACAGGGTGGGAGAACACTGAAGCTTTCTTT.

The chain joins TRBV4-1 to TRBJ1-5, with D unclear. The germline CDR1 and CDR2 sequences are MGHRA and YSYEKL. Trimming removed 1 base at V and 4 bases at J, with 11 bases between. This CDR3 comprises 15 residues. The CDR3 DNA is TGCGCCAGCAGCCAAGTAATGGGGTCAAATCAGCCCCAGCATTTT. Translation gives CASSQVMGSNQPQHF.

This clonotype has at least ten counts. This chain connects TRBV6-1 to TRBJ2-1; 9 nucleotides match TRBD2. In germline, CDR1 is MNHNS, CDR2 SASEGT. Trimming removed 5 bases from V and 9 bases from J; junction bases left unmatched: 8. This CDR3 comprises 14 residues. The CDR3 DNA is TGTGCCAGCAGTACCCCTAGCGGGATGAGTGAGCAGTTCTTC. Encoded protein: CASSTPSGMSEQFF.

CDR3 in DNA: TGCAGTGCTACTAGGCCAGGGTCTGGGGCCAACGTCCTGACTTTC. Protein: CSATRPGSGANVLTF. The rearrangement joins TRBV20-1 to TRBJ2-6; weak D call: TRBD1 (5 bases). The length of the CDR3 is 15 residues. V was trimmed by 4 bases and J by 1 base, leaving 11 bases between them. The germline V gene has CDR1 DFQATT and CDR2 SNEGSKA (reference sequence).

This clonotype was counted a few times. The rearrangement links TRBV9 to TRBJ2-3; tentative D call: TRBD2 (5 bases). Trimming removed 4 bases at V and 2 bases at J, with 14 bases between. CDR1 SGDLS and CDR2 YYNGEE come from the germline V gene. The CDR3 runs 15 residues. CDR3 region: CASSTRADYTDTQYF. The CDR3 bases are TGTGCCAGCAGCACCCGAGCGGATTACACAGATACGCAGTATTTT.

This clonotype was observed at least ten times. The J gene is TRBJ2-2, the V gene TRBV20-1; D is uncertain. The germline gives CDR1 DFQATT, CDR2 SNEGSKA (reference sequence). The CDR3 is 12 residues long. V gave up 4 bases and J gave up 6 bases, with 9 bases separating them. The CDR3 loop reads CSATPGPGELFF. In DNA form, the CDR3 reads TGCAGTGCTACGCCCGGGCCCGGGGAGCTGTTTTTT.

The rearrangement uses TRBV25-1 and TRBJ1-2; D gene ambiguous. Trimming took off 5 bases at V and 1 base at J, with 8 bases between the two ends. The CDR3 is 13 amino acids. Per germline, CDR1 MGHDK and CDR2 SYGVNS. The CDR3, as DNA: TGTGCCAGCAGTATCCAGGTTAACTATGGCTACACCTTC. This sequence encodes CASSIQVNYGYTF.

This clonotype was observed a few times. An end of the junction does not agree with germline; a read error may underlie this. The chain employs TRBV19 and TRBJ1-3; TRBD1 matches 9 bases. Looked up from germline, CDR1 is LNHDA and CDR2 is SQIVND (reference sequence). The CDR3 consists of 17 residues. CDR3 nucleotide sequence: TGTGCCAGTAGTATAACCGGTACAGGGGGCTTTGGAAGCACCATATATTTT. Its translation: CASSITGTGGFGSTIYF.

This clonotype was seen only a few times. The rearrangement links TRBV9 to TRBJ2-2; 8 bases are shared with TRBD1. Germline trimming cut 4 bases from V and 4 bases from J; bases unmatched to any gene: 15. The CDR3 covers 18 residues. Germline V gene lookup returns CDR1 SGDLS and CDR2 YYNGEE. For the CDR3, the DNA is TGTGCCAGCAGCTCGCTGAAGCCGGACAGGGACCCCACCGGGGAGCTGTTTTTT. Translation gives CASSSLKPDRDPTGELFF.

The sample holds a few counts of this clonotype. The V and J genes are TRBV20-1 and TRBJ1-6; D is ambiguous. The CDR3 totals 14 residues. The V gene lost 5 bases and the J gene lost 8 bases, with 16 bases spanning the gap. Germline assignment: CDR1 DFQATT and CDR2 SNEGSKA (reference sequence). CDR3 residues: CSAPSSSNHSPLHF. CDR3 bases: TGCAGTGCTCCGTCCTCCTCGAACCATTCACCCCTCCACTTT.

The J gene is TRBJ2-1, the V gene TRBV7-3, with D possibly called TRBD1 or TRBD2 (6 bases each). V lost 5 bases, J lost 6 bases, and 17 bases lay in between. The CDR3 covers 15 residues. Germline V lookup: CDR1 SGHTA, CDR2 FQGTGA. The CDR3 loop reads CASSGGGLSFNEQFF. The CDR3 nucleotides are TGTGCCAGCAGCGGAGGGGGACTTAGCTTCAATGAGCAGTTCTTC.